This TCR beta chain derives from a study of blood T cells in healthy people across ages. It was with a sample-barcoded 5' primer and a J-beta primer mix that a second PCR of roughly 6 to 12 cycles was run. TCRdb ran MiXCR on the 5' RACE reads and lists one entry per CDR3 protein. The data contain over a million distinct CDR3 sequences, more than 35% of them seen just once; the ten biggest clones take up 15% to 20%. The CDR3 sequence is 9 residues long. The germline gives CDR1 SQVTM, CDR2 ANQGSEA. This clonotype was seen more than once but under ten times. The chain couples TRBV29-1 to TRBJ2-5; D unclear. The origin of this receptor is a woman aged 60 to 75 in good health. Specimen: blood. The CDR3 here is CPSQETQYF. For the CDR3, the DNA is TGCCCAAGCCAAGAGACCCAGTACTTC.